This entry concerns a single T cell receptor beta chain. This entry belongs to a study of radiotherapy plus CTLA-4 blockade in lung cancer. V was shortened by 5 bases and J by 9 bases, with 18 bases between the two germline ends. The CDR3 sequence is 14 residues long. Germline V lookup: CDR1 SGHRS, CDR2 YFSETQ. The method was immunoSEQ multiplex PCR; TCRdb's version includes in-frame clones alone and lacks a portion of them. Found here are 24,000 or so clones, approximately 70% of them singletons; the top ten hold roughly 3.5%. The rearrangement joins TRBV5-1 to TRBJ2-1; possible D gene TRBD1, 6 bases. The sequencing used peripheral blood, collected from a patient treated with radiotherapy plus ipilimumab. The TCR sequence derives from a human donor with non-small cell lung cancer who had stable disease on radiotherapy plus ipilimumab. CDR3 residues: CASRPIQGYGEQFF. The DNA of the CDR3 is TGCGCCAGCAGACCAATACAGGGTTACGGTGAGCAGTTCTTC. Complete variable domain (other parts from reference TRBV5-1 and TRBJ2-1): KAGVTQTPRYLIKTRGQQVTLSCSPISGHRSVSWYQQTPGQGLQFLFEYFSETQRNKGNFPGRFSGRQFSNSRSEMNVSTLELGDSALYLCASRPIQGYGEQFFGPGTRLTVL.